The 3 T cell receptor beta chains reported below all come from one sample, sequenced in a study of OX40 agonist ivuxolimab in advanced cancers. The method was immunoSEQ multiplex PCR; TCRdb's version includes in-frame clones alone and lacks a portion of them. There are roughly 56,000 clones in the sample; 70% to 85% occur only once, and around 4% lies in the top ten. The sample in question was CD4+ or CD8+ T cells sorted from blood, obtained in a trial of the OX40 agonist ivuxolimab. These TCRs come from an adult with an advanced solid tumor such as melanoma, head and neck, liver or kidney cancer.

The chain employs TRBV27 and TRBJ2-3, with a tentative D call TRBD1 (7 bases). The CDR3 runs 16 residues. Germline CDR1 reads MNHEY; CDR2 reads SMNVEV (reference sequence). Trimming removed 6 bases from V and 5 bases from J, with 21 bases in between. CDR3 coding DNA: TGTGCCAGCAGCCGAACACAGAGACAGGGAGGAGATACGCAGTATTTT. Its protein is CASSRTQRQGGDTQYF.

The chain's CDR3 is CASSQDHGRILYNSPLHF. CDR3 DNA sequence: TGTGCCAGCAGCCAAGATCACGGACGCATCCTCTATAATTCACCCCTCCACTTT. The rearrangement joins TRBV4-2 to TRBJ1-6; D is ambiguous. The CDR3 has 18 residues. The germline CDR1 and CDR2 sequences are LGHNA and YNFKEQ. V dropped 0 bases and J dropped 3 bases, with 15 bases sitting between them.

The V and J genes are TRBV29-1 and TRBJ2-3; the D call may be TRBD1 or TRBD2 (6 bases each). V shed 7 bases and J shed 3 bases, with 11 bases lying between them. Germline V CDR1 and CDR2: SQVTM, ANQGSEA. CDR3 length equals 12 residues. The CDR3 DNA reads as TGCAGCGGGGGGGCAGGGACAGATACGCAGTATTTT. Translating gives CSGGAGTDTQYF.